The rows below give T cell receptor beta chains drawn from one sample of a study of PD-1 blockade in classical Hodgkin lymphoma. Method: immunoSEQ multiplex PCR; TCRdb's copy keeps in-frame clones and lacks some. The sample carries some 22,000 clones, over 65% recorded once. This specimen was peripheral blood mononuclear cells (PBMCs), taken before the fourth cycle of nivolumab. The receptors come from a human donor with classical Hodgkin lymphoma. CDR3s include the opening cysteine and the closing phenylalanine or tryptophan. A D gene is named only where the DNA matches it firmly. Rows may omit the clone size; those that give it use once, few, many or a size class.

>TRBV30|-|-|13|TRBJ1-1
CAWNHLGGTEAFF
TGTGCCTGGAACCACCTCGGGGGCACTGAAGCTTTCTTT
>TRBV6-4|-|-|13|TRBJ2-1
CASSPSVNNEQFF
TGTGCCAGCAGCCCTAGCGTTAACAATGAGCAGTTCTTC
>TRBV28|TRBD1|-|15|TRBJ1-5
CASSSGGQGGQPQHF
TGTGCCAGCAGTTCGGGGGGACAGGGAGGTCAGCCCCAGCATTTT
>TRBV5-4|-|-|14|TRBJ2-6
CASGYFSGANVLTF
TGTGCCAGCGGATATTTCTCTGGGGCCAACGTCCTGACTTTC
>TRBV6-1|TRBD1|-|15|TRBJ2-7
CASSGTGGASYEQYF
TGTGCCAGCAGTGGAACAGGGGGCGCAAGCTACGAGCAGTACTTC
>TRBV19|-|-|11|TRBJ2-1
CASMGSIEQFF
TGTGCCAGTATGGGTTCGATCGAGCAGTTCTTC
>TRBV13|-|-|16|TRBJ1-3
CASSLGRSVSGNTIYF
TGTGCCAGCAGCTTGGGACGGAGCGTGAGTGGAAACACCATATATTTT
>TRBV10-3|-|-|12|TRBJ2-7
CAISPVLYEQYF
TGTGCCATCAGTCCGGTATTATACGAGCAGTACTTC
>TRBV21-1|-|once|19|TRBJ2-1
CASSKDGTGPFTPYNEQFF
TGTGCCAGCAGCAAAGACGGGACAGGGCCCTTTACTCCCTACAATGAGCAGTTCTTC
>TRBV6-1|-|-|13|TRBJ1-1
CASSYAENTEAFF
TGTGCCAGCAGTTATGCAGAGAACACTGAAGCTTTCTTT
>TRBV27|-|few|15|TRBJ1-1
CASSRRVMGHTEAFF
TGTGCCAGCAGTCGAAGGGTGATGGGCCACACTGAAGCTTTCTTT
>TRBV12-5|-|once|15|TRBJ2-1
CASGSPLRSYNEQFF
TGTGCTAGTGGTTCCCCCCTTAGGTCCTACAATGAGCAGTTCTTC
>TRBV2|-|few|14|TRBJ2-3
CASVRAESTDTQYF
TGTGCCAGCGTTAGGGCGGAGTCCACAGATACGCAGTATTTT
>TRBV7-8|-|-|14|TRBJ2-7
CASSSRDSAYEQYF
TGTGCCAGCAGCTCCCGGGATAGCGCCTACGAGCAGTACTTC
>TRBV19|TRBD1|once|16|TRBJ1-5
CATQTGGLGGNQPQHF
TGTGCCACCCAGACAGGGGGCTTAGGGGGCAATCAGCCCCAGCATTTT
>TRBV5-6|-|-|15|TRBJ1-5
CASSLREWGNQPQHF
TGTGCCAGCAGCCTCCGAGAATGGGGCAATCAGCCCCAGCATTTT
>TRBV18|-|-|12|TRBJ2-3
CASSYGADTQYF
TGTGCCAGCTCGTACGGGGCAGATACGCAGTATTTT
>TRBV19|-|-|15|TRBJ2-2
CASSILGGNTGELFF
TGTGCCAGTAGTATACTCGGGGGGAACACCGGGGAGCTGTTTTTT
>TRBV2|-|-|14|TRBJ2-3
CASRGPPMTDTQYF
TGTGCCAGCAGGGGCCCTCCGATGACAGATACGCAGTATTTT
>TRBV11-2|-|-|14|TRBJ1-2
CASSLVLTAYGYTF
TGTGCCAGCAGCTTAGTTTTGACGGCCTATGGCTACACCTTC
>TRBV6-1|TRBD1|-|16|TRBJ1-2
CASSERSAGGGYGYTF
TGTGCCAGCAGTGAAAGGTCGGCAGGGGGCGGCTATGGCTACACCTTC
>TRBV27|TRBD1|-|16|TRBJ2-1
CASSFPGQGAYNEQFF
TGTGCCAGCAGTTTCCCCGGACAGGGGGCGTATAATGAGCAGTTCTTC
>TRBV29-1|TRBD1|-|12|TRBJ1-2
CSALRNRGGYTF
TGCAGCGCCTTACGTAACAGGGGTGGCTACACCTTC
>TRBV9|TRBD1|-|14|TRBJ1-2
CASSTDRGVGGYTF
TGTGCCAGCAGCACAGACAGGGGAGTAGGAGGCTACACCTTC